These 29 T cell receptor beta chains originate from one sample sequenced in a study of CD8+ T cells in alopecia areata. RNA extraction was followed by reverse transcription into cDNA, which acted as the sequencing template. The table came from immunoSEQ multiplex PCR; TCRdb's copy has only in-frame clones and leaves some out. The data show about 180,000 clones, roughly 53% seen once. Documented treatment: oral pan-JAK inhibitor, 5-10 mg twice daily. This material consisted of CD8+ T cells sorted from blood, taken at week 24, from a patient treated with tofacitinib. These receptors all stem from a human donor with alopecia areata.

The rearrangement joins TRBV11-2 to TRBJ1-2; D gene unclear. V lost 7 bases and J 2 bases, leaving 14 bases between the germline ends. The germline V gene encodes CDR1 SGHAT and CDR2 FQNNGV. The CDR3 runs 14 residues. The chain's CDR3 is CASTPEGSNYGYTF. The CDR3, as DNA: TGTGCCAGCACCCCGGAGGGTTCAAACTATGGCTACACCTTC. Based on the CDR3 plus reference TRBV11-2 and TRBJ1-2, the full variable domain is EAGVAQSPRYKIIEKRQSVAFWCNPISGHATLYWYQQILGQGPKLLIQFQNNGVVDDSQLPKDRFSAERLKGVDSTLKIQPAKLEDSAVYLCASTPEGSNYGYTFGSGTRLTVV.

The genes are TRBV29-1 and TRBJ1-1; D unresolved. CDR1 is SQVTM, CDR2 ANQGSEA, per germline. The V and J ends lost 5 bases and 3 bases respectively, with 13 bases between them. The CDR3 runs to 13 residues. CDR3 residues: CSVFIGSHTEAFF. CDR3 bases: TGCAGCGTTTTTATAGGGAGTCACACTGAAGCTTTCTTT.

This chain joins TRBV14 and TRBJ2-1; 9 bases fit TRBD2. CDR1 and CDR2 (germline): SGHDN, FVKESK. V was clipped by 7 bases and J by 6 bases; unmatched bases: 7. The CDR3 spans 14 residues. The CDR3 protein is CASKAGGVRNEQFF. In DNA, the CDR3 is TGTGCCAGCAAAGCGGGGGGAGTGCGCAATGAGCAGTTCTTC.

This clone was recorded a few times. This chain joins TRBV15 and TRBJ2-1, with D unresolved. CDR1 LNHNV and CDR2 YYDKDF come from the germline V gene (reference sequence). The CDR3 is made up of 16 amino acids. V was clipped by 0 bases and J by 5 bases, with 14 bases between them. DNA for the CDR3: TGTGCCACCAGCAGAGATATGTCTATAGGAAACAATGAGCAGTTCTTC. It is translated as CATSRDMSIGNNEQFF.

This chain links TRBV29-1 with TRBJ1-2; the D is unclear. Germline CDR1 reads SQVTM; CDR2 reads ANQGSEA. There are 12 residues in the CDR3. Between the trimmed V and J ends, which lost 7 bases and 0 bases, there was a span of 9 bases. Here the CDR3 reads CSASDANYGYTF. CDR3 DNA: TGCAGCGCGTCGGACGCTAACTATGGCTACACCTTC.

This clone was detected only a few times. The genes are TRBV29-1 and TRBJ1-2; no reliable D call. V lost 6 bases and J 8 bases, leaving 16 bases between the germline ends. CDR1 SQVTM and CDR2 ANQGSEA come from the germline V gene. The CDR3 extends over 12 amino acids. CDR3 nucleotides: TGCAGCGTGCCAGGAGATTCGGAAGGCTACACCTTC. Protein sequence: CSVPGDSEGYTF.

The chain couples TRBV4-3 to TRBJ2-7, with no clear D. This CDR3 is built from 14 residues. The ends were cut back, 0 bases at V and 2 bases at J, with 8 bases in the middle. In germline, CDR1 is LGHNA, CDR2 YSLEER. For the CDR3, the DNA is TGCGCCAGCAGCCAAGATGTCAGCCCCTACGAGCAGTACTTC. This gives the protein CASSQDVSPYEQYF.

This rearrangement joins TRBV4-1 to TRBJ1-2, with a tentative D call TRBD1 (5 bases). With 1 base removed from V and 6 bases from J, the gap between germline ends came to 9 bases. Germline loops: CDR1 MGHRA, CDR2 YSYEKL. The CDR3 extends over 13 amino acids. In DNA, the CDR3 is TGCGCCAGCAGCCAAGCAGGGTCCGATGGCTACACCTTC. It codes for CASSQAGSDGYTF.

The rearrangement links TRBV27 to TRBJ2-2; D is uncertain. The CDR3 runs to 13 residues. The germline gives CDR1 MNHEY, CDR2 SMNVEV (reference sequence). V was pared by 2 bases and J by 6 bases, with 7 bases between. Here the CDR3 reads CASSLVLAGELFF. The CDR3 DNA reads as TGTGCCAGCAGTTTAGTTTTAGCCGGGGAGCTGTTTTTT.

The CDR3 region has the DNA TGTGCCAGCAGCCATGGGCCGTCTACAGATACGCAGTATTTT. Protein: CASSHGPSTDTQYF. The chain carries TRBV7-2 and TRBJ2-3; D gene unclear. Between the trimmed V and J ends, which lost 5 bases and 3 bases, there was a span of 12 bases. Germline lookup yields CDR1 SGHTA and CDR2 FQGNSA. CDR3 size: 14 residues. The complete variable domain, with remaining parts taken from reference TRBV7-2 and TRBJ2-3, reads GAGVSQSPSNKVTEKGKDVELRCDPISGHTALYWYRQSLGQGLEFLIYFQGNSAPDKSGLPSDRFSAERTGGSVSTLTIQRTQQEDSAVYLCASSHGPSTDTQYFGPGTRLTVL.

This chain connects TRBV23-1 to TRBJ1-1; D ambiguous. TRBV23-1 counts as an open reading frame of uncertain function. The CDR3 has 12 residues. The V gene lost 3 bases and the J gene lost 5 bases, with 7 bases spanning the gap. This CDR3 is CASSQSGTEAFF. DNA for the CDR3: TGCGCCAGCAGTCAGAGTGGGACTGAAGCTTTCTTT.

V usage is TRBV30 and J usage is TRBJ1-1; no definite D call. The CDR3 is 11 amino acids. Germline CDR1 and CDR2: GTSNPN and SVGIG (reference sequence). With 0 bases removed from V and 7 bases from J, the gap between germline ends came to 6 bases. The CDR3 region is CAWSVAIEAFF. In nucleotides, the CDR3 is TGTGCCTGGAGTGTGGCGATTGAAGCTTTCTTT.

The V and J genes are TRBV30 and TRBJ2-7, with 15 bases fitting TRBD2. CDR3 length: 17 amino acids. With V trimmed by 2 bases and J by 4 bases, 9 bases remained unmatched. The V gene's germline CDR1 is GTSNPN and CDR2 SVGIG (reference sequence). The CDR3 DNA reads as TGTGCCTGGAGTACGGGACTAGCGGGGGGTCCGGAATACGAGCAGTACTTC. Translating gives CAWSTGLAGGPEYEQYF.

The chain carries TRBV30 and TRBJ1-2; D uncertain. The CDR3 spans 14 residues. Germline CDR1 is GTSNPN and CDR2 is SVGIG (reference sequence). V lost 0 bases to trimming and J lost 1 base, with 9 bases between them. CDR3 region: CAWSVPSVNYGYTF. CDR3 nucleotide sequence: TGTGCCTGGAGTGTCCCCAGCGTTAACTATGGCTACACCTTC.

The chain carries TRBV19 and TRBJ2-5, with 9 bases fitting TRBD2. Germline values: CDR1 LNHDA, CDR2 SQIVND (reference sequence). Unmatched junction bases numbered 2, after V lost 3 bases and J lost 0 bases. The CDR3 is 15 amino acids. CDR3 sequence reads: CASSILAGNQETQYF. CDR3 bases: TGTGCCAGTAGTATCCTAGCGGGGAACCAAGAGACCCAGTACTTC.

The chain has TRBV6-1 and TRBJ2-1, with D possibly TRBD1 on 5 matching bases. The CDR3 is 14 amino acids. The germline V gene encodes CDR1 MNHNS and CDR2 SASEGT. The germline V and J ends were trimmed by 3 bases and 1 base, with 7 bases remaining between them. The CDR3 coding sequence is TGTGCCAGCAGTGAGCAGGGTTCCTACAATGAGCAGTTCTTC. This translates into CASSEQGSYNEQFF.

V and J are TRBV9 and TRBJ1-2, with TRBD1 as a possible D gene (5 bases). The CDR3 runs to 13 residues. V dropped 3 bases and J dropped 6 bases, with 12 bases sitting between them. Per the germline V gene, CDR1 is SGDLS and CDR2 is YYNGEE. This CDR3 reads CASSGDPGDGYTF. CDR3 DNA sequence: TGTGCCAGCAGCGGGGACCCCGGGGATGGCTACACCTTC.

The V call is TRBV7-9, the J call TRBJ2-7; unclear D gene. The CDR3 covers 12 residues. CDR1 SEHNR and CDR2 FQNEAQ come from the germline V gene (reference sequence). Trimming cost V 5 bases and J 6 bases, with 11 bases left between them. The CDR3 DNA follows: TGTGCCAGCAGCATCGCTGCCCCCGAGCAGTACTTC. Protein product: CASSIAAPEQYF. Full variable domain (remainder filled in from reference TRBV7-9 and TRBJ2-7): DTGVSQNPRHKITKRGQNVTFRCDPISEHNRLYWYRQTLGQGPEFLTYFQNEAQLEKSRLLSDRFSAERPKGSFSTLEIQRTEQGDSAMYLCASSIAAPEQYFGPGTRLTVT.

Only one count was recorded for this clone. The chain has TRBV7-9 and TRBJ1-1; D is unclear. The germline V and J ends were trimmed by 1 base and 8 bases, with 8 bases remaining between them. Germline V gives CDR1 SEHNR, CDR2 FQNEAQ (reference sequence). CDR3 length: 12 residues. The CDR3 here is CASSLGDIEAFF. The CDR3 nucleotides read TGTGCCAGCAGCTTAGGCGATATCGAAGCTTTCTTT.

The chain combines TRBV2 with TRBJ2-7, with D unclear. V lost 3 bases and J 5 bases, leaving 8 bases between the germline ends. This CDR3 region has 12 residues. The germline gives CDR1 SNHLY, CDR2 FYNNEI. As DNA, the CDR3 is TGTGCCAGCAGTGAGGAGAGGAACGAGCAGTACTTC. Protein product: CASSEERNEQYF. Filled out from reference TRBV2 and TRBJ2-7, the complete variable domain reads EPEVTQTPSHQVTQMGQEVILRCVPISNHLYFYWYRQILGQKVEFLVSFYNNEISEKSEIFDDQFSVERPDGSNFTLKIRSTKLEDSAMYFCASSEERNEQYFGPGTRLTVT.

The CDR3 region has the DNA TGTGCCAGTAGCCTAGGGACAGTAAGTGGCTACACCTTC. This codes for CASSLGTVSGYTF. This chain connects TRBV19 to TRBJ1-2, with TRBD1 matching over 7 bases. V shed 6 bases and J 7 bases; nucleotides not matched to a gene: 8. The CDR3 contains 13 residues. The germline CDR1 and CDR2 sequences are LNHDA and SQIVND (reference sequence).

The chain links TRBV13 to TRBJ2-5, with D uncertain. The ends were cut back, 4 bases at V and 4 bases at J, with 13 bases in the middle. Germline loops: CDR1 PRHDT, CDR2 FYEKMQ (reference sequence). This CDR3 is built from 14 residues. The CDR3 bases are TGTGCCAGCAGCTCGCGACCCATTGGAGAGACCCAGTACTTC. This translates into CASSSRPIGETQYF. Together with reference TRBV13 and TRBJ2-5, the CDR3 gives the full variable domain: AAGVIQSPRHLIKEKRETATLKCYPIPRHDTVYWYQQGPGQDPQFLISFYEKMQSDKGSIPDRFSAQQFSDYHSELNMSSLELGDSALYFCASSSRPIGETQYFGPGTRLLVL.

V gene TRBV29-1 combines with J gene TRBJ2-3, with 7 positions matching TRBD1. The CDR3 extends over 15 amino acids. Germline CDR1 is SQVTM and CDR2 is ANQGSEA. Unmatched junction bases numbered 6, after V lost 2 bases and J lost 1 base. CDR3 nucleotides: TGCAGCGTTGAACGTAGAGGGACAGGCACAGATACGCAGTATTTT. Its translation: CSVERRGTGTDTQYF.

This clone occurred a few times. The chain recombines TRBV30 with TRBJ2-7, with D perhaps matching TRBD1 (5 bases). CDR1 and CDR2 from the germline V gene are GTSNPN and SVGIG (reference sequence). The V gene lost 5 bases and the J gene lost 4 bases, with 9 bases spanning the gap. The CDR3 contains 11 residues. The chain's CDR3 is CAWDRGYEQYF. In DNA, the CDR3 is TGTGCCTGGGACAGAGGATACGAGCAGTACTTC.

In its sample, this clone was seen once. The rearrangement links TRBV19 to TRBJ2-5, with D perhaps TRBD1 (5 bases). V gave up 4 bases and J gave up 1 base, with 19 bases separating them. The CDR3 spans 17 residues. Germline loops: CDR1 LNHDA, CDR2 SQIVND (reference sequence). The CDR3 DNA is TGTGCCAGTAGTACGGGCCGGACCCAGGGTCCCCAAGAGACCCAGTACTTC. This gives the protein CASSTGRTQGPQETQYF.

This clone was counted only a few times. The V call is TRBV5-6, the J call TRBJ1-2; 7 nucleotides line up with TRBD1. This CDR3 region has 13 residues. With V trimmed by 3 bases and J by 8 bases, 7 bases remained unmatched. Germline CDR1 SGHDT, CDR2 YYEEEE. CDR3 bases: TGTGCCAGCAGCTACGGACAGGCGGGAGGCTACACCTTC. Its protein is CASSYGQAGGYTF.

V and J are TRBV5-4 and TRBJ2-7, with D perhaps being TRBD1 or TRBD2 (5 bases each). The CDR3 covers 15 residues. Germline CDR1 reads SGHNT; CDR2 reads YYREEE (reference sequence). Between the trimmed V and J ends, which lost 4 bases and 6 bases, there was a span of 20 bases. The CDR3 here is CASSEPGTEWGEQYF. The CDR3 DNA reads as TGTGCCAGCAGCGAACCCGGGACGGAGTGGGGCGAGCAGTACTTC.

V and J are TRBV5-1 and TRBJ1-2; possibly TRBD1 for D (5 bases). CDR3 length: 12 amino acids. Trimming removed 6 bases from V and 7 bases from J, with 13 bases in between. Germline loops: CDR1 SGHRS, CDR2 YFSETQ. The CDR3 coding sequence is TGCGCCAGCAAAGGACAAGGCCTTGGCTACACCTTC. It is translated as CASKGQGLGYTF.

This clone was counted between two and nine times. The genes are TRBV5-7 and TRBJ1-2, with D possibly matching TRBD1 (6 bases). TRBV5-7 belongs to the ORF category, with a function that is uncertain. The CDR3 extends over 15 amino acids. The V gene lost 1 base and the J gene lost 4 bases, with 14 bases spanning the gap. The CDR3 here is CASSLQDRIFYGYTF. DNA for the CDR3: TGTGCCAGCAGCTTGCAGGACAGAATTTTCTATGGCTACACCTTC.